These 2 T cell receptor beta chains came from one sample sequenced in a study of blood T cell repertoires in COVID-19. Libraries were prepared by immunoSEQ multiplex PCR; TCRdb keeps only in-frame clonotypes and omits some of them. The table shows just over 300,000 clones, with about 90% occurring only once. Material: peripheral blood. The receptors come from a woman in her twenties or thirties with COVID-19, enrolled during active disease.

This rearrangement joins TRBV7-2 to TRBJ2-1; 8 nucleotides align to TRBD1. Germline V gene data show CDR1 as SGHTA and CDR2 as FQGNSA. The length of the CDR3 is 14 residues. The V and J ends lost 5 bases and 11 bases, in that order; junction bases with no gene match: 11. The CDR3 coding sequence is TGTGCCAGCAGCGTCCGTCAGACAGGGGCCAAGCAGTTCTTC. It is translated as CASSVRQTGAKQFF.

J is TRBJ2-3 and V is TRBV7-9; perhaps TRBD2 as D (5 bases). V was clipped by 5 bases and J by 11 bases, with 26 bases between them. This CDR3 is 16 amino acids long. CDR1 is SEHNR, CDR2 FQNEAQ, per germline (reference sequence). The CDR3 DNA reads TGTGCCAGCAGCCGGACTGCAGTGCGGGCGACCTACGGGCAGTATTTT. Protein sequence: CASSRTAVRATYGQYF.